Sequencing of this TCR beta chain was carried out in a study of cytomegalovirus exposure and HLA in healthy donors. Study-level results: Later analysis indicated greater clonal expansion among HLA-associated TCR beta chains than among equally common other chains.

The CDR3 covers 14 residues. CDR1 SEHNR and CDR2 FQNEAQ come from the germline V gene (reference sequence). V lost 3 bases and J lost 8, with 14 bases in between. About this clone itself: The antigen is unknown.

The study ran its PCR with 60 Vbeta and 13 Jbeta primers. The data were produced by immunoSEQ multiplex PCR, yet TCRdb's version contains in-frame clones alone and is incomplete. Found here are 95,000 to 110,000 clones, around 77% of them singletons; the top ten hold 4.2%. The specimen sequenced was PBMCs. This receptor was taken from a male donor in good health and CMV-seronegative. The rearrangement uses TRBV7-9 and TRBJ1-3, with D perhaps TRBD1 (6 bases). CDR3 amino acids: CASSLLQGPDTIYF. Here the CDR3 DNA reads TGTGCCAGCAGCTTGCTTCAGGGGCCTGACACCATATATTTT.